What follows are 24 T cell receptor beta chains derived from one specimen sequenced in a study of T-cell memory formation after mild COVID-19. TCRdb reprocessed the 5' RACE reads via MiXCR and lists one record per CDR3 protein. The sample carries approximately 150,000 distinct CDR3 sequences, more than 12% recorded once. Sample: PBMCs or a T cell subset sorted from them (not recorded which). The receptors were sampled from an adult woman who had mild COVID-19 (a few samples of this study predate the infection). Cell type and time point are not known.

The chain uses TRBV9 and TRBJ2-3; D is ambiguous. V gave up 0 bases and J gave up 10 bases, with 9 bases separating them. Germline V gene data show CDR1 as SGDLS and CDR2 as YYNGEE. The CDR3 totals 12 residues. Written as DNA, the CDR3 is TGTGCCAGCAGCGTAGAGAGTGGGGCGCAGTATTTT. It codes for CASSVESGAQYF.

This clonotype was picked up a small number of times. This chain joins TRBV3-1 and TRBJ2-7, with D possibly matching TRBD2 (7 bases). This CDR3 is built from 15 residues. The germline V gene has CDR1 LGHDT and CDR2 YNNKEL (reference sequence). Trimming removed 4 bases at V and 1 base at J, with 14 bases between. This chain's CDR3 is CASSPWGGHSYEQYF. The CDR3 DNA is TGTGCCAGCAGCCCCTGGGGGGGCCATTCCTACGAGCAGTACTTC.

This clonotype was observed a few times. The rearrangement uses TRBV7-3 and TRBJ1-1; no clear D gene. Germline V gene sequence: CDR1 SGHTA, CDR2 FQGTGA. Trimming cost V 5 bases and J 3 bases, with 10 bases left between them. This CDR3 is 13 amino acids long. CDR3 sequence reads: CASSLHIYTEAFF. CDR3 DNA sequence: TGTGCCAGCAGCCTACACATATACACTGAAGCTTTCTTT.

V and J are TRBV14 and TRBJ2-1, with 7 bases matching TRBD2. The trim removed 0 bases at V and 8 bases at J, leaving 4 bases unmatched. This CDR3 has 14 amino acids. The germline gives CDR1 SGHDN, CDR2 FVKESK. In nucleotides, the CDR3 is TGTGCCAGCAGCCAAGAACTAGCGATCCATGAGCAGTTCTTC. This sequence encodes CASSQELAIHEQFF.

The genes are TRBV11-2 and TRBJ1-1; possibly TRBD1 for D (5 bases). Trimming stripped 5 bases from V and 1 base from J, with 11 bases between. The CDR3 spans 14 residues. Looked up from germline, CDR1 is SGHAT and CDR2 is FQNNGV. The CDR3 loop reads CASSPWGPNTEAFF. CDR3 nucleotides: TGTGCCAGCAGCCCCTGGGGCCCGAACACTGAAGCTTTCTTT.

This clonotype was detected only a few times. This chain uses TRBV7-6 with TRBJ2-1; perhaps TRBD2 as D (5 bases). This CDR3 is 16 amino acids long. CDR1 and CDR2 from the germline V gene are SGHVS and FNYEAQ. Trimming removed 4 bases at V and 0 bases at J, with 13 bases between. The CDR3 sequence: CASSSPSGYSYNEQFF. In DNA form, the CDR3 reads TGTGCCAGCAGCTCCCCAAGCGGATACTCCTACAATGAGCAGTTCTTC.

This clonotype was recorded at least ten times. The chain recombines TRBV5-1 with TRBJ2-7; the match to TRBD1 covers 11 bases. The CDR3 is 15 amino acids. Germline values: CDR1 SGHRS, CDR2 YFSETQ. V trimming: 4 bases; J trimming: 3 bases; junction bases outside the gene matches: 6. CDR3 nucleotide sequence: TGCGCCAGCAGCACCTCCGGGACAGGGGGCTACGAGCAGTACTTC. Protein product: CASSTSGTGGYEQYF. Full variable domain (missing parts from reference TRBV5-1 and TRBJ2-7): KAGVTQTPRYLIKTRGQQVTLSCSPISGHRSVSWYQQTPGQGLQFLFEYFSETQRNKGNFPGRFSGRQFSNSRSEMNVSTLELGDSALYLCASSTSGTGGYEQYFGPGTRLTVT.

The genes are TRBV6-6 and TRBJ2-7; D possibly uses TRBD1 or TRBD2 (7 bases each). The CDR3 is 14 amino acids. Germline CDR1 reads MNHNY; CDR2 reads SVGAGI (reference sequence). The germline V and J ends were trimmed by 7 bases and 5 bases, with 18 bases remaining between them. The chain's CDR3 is CASIQQGSGNEQYF. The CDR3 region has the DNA TGTGCCAGCATCCAACAGGGGAGCGGGAACGAGCAGTACTTC.

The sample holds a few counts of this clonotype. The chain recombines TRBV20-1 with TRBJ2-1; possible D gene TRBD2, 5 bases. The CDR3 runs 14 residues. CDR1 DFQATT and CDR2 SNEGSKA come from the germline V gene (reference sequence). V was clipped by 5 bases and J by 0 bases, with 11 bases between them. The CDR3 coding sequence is TGCAGTGCTGGCGGGTCCAGCTCCTACAATGAGCAGTTCTTC. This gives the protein CSAGGSSSYNEQFF.

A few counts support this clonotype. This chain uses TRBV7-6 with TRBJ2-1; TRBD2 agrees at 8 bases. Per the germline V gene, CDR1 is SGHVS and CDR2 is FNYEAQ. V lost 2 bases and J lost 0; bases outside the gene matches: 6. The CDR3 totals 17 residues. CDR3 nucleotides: TGTGCCAGCAGCTTATTTCTTAGCGGGGCCTCCTACAATGAGCAGTTCTTC. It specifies CASSLFLSGASYNEQFF.

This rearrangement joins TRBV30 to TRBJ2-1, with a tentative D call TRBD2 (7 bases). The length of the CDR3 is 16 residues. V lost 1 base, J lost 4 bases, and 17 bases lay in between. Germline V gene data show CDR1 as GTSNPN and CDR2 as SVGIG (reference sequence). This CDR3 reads CAWSDLGGPRYNEQFF. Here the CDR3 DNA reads TGTGCCTGGAGTGACCTGGGGGGGCCACGTTACAATGAGCAGTTCTTC.

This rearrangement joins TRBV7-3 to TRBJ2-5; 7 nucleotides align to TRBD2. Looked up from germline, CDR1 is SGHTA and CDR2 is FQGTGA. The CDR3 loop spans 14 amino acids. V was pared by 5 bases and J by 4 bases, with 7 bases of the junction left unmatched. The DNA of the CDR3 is TGTGCCAGCAGCCCCCGGGGAGGGCCAGAGACCCAGTACTTC. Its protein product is CASSPRGGPETQYF.

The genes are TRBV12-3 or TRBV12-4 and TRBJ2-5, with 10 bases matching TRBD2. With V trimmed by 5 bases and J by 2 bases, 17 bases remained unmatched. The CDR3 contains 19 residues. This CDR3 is CASSTGTSDLSHSQETQYF. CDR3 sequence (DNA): TGTGCCAGCAGTACAGGGACTAGCGACCTGTCACACTCACAAGAGACCCAGTACTTC.

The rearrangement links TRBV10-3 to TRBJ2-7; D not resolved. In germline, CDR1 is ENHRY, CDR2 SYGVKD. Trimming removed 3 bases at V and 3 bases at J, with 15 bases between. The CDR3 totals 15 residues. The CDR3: CAISDWQANGYEQYF. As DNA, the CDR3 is TGTGCCATCAGTGACTGGCAGGCCAACGGCTACGAGCAGTACTTC.

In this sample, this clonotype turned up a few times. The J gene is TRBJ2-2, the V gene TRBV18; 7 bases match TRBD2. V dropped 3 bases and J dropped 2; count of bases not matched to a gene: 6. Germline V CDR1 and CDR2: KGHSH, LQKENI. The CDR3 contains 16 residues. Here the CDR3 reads CASSPLGTTNTGELFF. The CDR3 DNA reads TGTGCCAGCTCACCGCTTGGGACTACTAACACCGGGGAGCTGTTTTTT.

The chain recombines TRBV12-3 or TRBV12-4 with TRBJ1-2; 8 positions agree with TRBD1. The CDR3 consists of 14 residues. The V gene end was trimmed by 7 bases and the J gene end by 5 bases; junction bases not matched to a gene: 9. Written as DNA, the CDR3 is TGTGCCAGCATTGACAGGGGTCTCCTTTATGGCTACACCTTC. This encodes CASIDRGLLYGYTF.

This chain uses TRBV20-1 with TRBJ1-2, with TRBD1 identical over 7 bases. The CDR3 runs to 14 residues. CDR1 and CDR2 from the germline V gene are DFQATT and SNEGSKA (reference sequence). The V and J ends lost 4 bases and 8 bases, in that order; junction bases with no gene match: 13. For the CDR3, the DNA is TGCAGTGCTATTACACAGGGGAGCGGCGGCGGCTACACCTTC. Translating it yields CSAITQGSGGGYTF.

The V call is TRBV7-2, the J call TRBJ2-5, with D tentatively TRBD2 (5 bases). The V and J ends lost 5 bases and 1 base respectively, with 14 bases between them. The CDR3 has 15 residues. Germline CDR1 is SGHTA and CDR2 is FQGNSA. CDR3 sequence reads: CASSARGWGQETQYF. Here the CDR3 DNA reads TGTGCCAGCAGCGCCCGCGGGTGGGGCCAAGAGACCCAGTACTTC.

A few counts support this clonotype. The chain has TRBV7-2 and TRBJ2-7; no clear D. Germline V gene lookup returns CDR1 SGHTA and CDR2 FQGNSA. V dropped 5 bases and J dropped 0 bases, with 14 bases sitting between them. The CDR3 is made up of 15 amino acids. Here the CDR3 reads CASSPDGSSSYEQYF. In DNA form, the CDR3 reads TGTGCCAGCAGCCCGGACGGATCGAGCTCCTACGAGCAGTACTTC.

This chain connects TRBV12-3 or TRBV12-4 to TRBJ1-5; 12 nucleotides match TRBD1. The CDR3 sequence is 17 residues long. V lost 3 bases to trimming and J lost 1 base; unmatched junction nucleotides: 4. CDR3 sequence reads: CASSFYGTGGSNQPQHF. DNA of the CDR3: TGTGCCAGCAGTTTTTACGGGACAGGGGGCAGCAATCAGCCCCAGCATTTT.

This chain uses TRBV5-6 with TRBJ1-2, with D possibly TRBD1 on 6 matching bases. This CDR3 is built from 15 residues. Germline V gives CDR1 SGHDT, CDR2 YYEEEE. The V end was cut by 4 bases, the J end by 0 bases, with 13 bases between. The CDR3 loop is CASSLGQHANYGYTF. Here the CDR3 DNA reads TGTGCCAGCAGCCTTGGACAGCACGCTAACTATGGCTACACCTTC.

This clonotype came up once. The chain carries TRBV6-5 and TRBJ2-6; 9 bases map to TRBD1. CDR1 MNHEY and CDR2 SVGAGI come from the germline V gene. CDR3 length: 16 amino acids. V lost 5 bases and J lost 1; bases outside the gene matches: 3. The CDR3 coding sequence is TGTGCCAGCAGTCGGGGACAGGGTTCTGGGGCCAACGTCCTGACTTTC. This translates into CASSRGQGSGANVLTF.

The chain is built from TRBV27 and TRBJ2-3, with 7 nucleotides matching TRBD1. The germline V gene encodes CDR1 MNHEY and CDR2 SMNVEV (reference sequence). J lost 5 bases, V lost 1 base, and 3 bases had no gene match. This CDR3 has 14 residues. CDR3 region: CASSLYRGRDTQYF. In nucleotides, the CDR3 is TGTGCCAGCAGTTTATACAGGGGCAGAGATACGCAGTATTTT.

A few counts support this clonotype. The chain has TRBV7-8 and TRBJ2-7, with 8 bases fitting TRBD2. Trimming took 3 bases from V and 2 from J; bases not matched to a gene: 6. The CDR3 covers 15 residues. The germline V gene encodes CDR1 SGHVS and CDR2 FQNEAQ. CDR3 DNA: TGTGCCAGCAGCTTGTGGGTAGCGGGGACCTACGAGCAGTACTTC. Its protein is CASSLWVAGTYEQYF.